This T cell receptor (beta chain) emerged from a study of blood T cell repertoires in COVID-19. Turning to the study itself: The samples span acute and convalescent COVID-19 from the United States, Italy and Spain. Nucleic acid was either cDNA or gDNA, and it came from T cells, B-cell-depleted T cells, or PBMCs.

This clone was observed once. Sequencing used immunoSEQ multiplex PCR; TCRdb keeps in-frame clones, though not all of them. Found here are roughly 240,000 clones, 85% of them singletons; the top ten hold 5.1%. The specimen sequenced was peripheral blood. This sequence was found in a man in his forties or fifties with COVID-19, enrolled during active disease.

DNA of the CDR3: TGTGCCAGCAGCTTGGCAAAGACAGGAGGAGAAGCTTTCTTT. Its protein product is CASSLAKTGGEAFF. The J gene is TRBJ1-1, the V gene TRBV7-8, with a possible D match to TRBD1 (6 bases). Germline lookup yields CDR1 SGHVS and CDR2 FQNEAQ. The CDR3 is 14 amino acids. The V end was cut by 3 bases, the J end by 8 bases, with 16 bases between.